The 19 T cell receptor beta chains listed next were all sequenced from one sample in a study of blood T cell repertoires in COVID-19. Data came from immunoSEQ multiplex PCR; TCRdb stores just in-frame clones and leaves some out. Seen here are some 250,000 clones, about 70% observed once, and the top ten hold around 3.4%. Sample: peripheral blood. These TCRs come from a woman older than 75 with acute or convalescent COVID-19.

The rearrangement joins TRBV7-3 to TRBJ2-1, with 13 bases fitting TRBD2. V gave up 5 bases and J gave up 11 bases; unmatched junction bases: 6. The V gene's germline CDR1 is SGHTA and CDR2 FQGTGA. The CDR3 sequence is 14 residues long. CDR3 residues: CASSLGTSGAKQFF. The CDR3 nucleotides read TGTGCCAGCAGCCTAGGGACTAGCGGGGCGAAGCAGTTCTTC.

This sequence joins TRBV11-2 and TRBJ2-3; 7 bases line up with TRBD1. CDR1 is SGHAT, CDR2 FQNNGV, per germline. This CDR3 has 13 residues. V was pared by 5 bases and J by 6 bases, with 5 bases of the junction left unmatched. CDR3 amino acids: CASSQRQGDTQYF. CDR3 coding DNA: TGTGCCAGCAGCCAAAGACAGGGCGATACGCAGTATTTT.

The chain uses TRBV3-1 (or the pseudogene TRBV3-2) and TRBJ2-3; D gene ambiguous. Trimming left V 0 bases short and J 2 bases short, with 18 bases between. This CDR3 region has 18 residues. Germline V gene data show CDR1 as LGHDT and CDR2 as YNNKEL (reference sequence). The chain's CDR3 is CASSQDGPENKPTDTQYF. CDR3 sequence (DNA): TGTGCCAGCAGCCAAGATGGGCCAGAAAATAAACCCACAGATACGCAGTATTTT.

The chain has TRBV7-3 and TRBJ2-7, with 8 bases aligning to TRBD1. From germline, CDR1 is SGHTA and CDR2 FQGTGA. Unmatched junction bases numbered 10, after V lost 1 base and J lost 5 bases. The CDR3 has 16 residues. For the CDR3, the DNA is TGTGCCAGCAGCTTAAACCCCGGTACAGGGGGAGACGAGCAGTACTTC. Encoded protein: CASSLNPGTGGDEQYF.

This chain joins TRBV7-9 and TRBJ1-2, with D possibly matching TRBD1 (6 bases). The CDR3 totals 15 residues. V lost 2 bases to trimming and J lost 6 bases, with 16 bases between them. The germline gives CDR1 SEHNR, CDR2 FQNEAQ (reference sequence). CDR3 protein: CASSLTTGTGHGYTF. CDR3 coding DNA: TGTGCCAGCAGCTTAACGACAGGTACCGGGCATGGCTACACCTTC.

The CDR3 DNA is TGTGCCAGCAGTTTTCGGCGCGGGGGCTACACCTTC. Translating it yields CASSFRRGGYTF. V gene TRBV12-3 or TRBV12-4 combines with J gene TRBJ1-2; D unclear. This CDR3 is 12 amino acids long. Trimming removed 3 bases at V and 8 bases at J, with 10 bases between.

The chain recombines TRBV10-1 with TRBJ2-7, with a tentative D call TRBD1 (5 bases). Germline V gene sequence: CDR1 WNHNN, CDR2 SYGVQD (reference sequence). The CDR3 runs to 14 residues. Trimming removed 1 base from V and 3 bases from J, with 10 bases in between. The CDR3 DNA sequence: TGCGCCAGCAGTGAGTTTCAGGGCGGCTACGAGCAGTACTTC. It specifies CASSEFQGGYEQYF.

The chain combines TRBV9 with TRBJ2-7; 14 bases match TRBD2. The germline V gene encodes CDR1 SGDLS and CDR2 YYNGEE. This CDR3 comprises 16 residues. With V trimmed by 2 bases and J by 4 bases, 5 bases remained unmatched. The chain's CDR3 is CASSVGTSGGYYEQYF. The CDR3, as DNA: TGTGCCAGCAGCGTGGGGACTAGCGGGGGTTATTACGAGCAGTACTTC. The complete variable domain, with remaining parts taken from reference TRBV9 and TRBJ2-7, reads DSGVTQTPKHLITATGQRVTLRCSPRSGDLSVYWYQQSLDQGLQFLIQYYNGEERAKGNILERFSAQQFPDLHSELNLSSLELGDSALYFCASSVGTSGGYYEQYFGPGTRLTVT.

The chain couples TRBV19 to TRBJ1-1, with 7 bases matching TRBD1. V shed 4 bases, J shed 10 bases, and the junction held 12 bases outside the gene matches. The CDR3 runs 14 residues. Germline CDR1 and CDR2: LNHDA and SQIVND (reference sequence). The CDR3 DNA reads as TGTGCCAGTAGTACCGGGACAGCACTGATAGGAGCTTTCTTT. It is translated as CASSTGTALIGAFF. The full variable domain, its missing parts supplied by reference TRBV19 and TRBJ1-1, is DGGITQSPKYLFRKEGQNVTLSCEQNLNHDAMYWYRQDPGQGLRLIYYSQIVNDFQKGDIAEGYSVSREKKESFPLTVTSAQKNPTAFYLCASSTGTALIGAFFGQGTRLTVV.

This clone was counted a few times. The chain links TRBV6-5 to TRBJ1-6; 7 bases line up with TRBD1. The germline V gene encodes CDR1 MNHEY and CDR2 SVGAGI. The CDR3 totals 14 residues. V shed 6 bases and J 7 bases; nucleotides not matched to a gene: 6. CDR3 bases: TGTGCCAGCAGCAGGGGGGAAATAAATTCACCCCTCCACTTT. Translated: CASSRGEINSPLHF.

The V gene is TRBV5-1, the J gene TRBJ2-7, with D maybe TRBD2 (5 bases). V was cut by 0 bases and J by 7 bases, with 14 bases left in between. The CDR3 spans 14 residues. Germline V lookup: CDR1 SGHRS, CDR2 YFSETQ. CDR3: CASSLVTDFPEQYF. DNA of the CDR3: TGCGCCAGCAGCTTGGTAACGGACTTCCCTGAGCAGTACTTC.

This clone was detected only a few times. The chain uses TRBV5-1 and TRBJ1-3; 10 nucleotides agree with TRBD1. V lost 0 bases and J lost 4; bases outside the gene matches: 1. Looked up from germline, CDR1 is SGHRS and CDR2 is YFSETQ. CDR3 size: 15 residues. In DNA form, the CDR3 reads TGCGCCAGCAGCTTGGGACAGGGGGCCGGAAACACCATATATTTT. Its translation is CASSLGQGAGNTIYF.

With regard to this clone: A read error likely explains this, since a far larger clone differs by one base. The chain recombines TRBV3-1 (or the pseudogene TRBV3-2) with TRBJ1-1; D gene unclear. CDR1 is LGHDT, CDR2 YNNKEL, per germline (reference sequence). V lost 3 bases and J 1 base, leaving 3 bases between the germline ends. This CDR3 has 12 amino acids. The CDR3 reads CASSQANTEAFF. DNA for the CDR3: TGTGCCAGCAGCCAGGCGAACACTGAAGCTTTCTTT.

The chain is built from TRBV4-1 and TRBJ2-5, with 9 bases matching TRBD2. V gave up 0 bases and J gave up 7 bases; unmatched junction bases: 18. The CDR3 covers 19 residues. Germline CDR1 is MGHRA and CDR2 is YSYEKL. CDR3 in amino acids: CASSQDGLGGSGGSGTQYF. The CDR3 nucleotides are TGCGCCAGCAGCCAAGATGGATTAGGAGGTAGCGGGGGAAGCGGGACCCAGTACTTC.

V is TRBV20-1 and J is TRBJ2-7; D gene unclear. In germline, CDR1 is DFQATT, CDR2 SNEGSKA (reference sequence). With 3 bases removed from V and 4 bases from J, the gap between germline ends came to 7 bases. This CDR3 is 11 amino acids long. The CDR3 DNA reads TGCAGTGCTAGCTCACGGTACGAGCAGTACTTC. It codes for CSASSRYEQYF.

This CDR3 is CASSEVRGRAMDTQYF. The CDR3 nucleotides read TGTGCCAGCAGTGAAGTGAGAGGGAGGGCCATGGATACGCAGTATTTT. V gene TRBV6-1 combines with J gene TRBJ2-3, with 7 bases aligning to TRBD2. This CDR3 has 16 amino acids. Germline V gives CDR1 MNHNS, CDR2 SASEGT. V was clipped by 1 base and J by 6 bases; unmatched bases: 10.

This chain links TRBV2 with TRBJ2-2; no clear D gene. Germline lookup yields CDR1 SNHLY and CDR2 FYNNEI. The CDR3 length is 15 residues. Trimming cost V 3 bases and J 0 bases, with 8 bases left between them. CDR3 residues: CASSDVGANTGELFF. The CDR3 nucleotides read TGTGCCAGCAGTGACGTGGGCGCGAACACCGGGGAGCTGTTTTTT.

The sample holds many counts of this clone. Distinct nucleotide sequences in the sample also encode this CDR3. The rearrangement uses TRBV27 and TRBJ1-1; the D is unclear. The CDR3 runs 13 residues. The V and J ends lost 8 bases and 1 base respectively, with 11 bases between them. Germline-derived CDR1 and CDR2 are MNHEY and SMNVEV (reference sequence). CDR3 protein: CASSHGENTEAFF. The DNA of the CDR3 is TGTGCCAGCTCTCACGGGGAGAACACTGAAGCTTTCTTT.

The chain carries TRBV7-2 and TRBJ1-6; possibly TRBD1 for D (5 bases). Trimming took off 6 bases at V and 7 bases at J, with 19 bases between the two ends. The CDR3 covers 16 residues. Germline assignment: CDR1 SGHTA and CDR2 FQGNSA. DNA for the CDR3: TGTGCCAGCAGTGGGCAGGGAGGGGAGTCAAATTCACCCCTCCACTTT. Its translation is CASSGQGGESNSPLHF.